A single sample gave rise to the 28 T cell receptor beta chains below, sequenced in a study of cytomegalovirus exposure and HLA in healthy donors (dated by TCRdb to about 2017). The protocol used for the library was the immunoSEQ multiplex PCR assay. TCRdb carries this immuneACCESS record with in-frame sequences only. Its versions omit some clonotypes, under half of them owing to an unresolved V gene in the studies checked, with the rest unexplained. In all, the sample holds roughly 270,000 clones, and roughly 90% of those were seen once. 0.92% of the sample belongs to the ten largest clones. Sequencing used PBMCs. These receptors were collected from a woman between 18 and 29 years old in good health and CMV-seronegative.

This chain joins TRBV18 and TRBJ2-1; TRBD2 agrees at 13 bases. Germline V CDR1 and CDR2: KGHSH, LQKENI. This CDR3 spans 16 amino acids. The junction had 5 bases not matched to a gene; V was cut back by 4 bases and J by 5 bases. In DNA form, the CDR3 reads TGTGCCAGCTCACTAGGACTAGCGGGAGAGGACAATGAGCAGTTCTTC. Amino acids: CASSLGLAGEDNEQFF.

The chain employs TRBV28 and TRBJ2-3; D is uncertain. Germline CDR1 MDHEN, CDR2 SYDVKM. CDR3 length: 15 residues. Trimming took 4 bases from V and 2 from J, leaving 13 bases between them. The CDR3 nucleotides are TGTGCCAGCAGTTACACGTCCCTTAACACAGATACGCAGTATTTT. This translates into CASSYTSLNTDTQYF. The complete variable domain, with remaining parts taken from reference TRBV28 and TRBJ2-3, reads DVKVTQSSRYLVKRTGEKVFLECVQDMDHENMFWYRQDPGLGLRLIYFSYDVKMKEKGDIPEGYSVSREKKERFSLILESASTNQTSMYLCASSYTSLNTDTQYFGPGTRLTVL.

CDR3 DNA sequence: TGTGCCTGGACCAGGTGGGTGCTAGGGACTAGCGGGGACCGCTACGAGCAGTACTTC. Translated: CAWTRWVLGTSGDRYEQYF. The J gene is TRBJ2-7, the V gene TRBV30, with 13 positions matching TRBD2. The V and J ends lost 4 bases and 3 bases, in that order; junction bases with no gene match: 18. The CDR3 is 19 amino acids. Per the germline V gene, CDR1 is GTSNPN and CDR2 is SVGIG (reference sequence).

CDR3 region: CASSQDRGRWDTEAFF. As DNA, the CDR3 is TGTGCCAGCAGCCAGGACAGGGGGCGCTGGGACACTGAAGCTTTCTTT. This chain uses TRBV11-2 with TRBJ1-1; 11 positions match TRBD1. V shed 5 bases and J 3 bases; nucleotides not matched to a gene: 8. Germline lookup yields CDR1 SGHAT and CDR2 FQNNGV. CDR3 length: 16 amino acids.

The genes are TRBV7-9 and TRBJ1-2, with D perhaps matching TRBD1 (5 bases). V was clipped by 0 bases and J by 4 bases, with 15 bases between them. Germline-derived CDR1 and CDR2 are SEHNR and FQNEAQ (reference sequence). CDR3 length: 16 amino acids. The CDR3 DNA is TGTGCCAGCAGCTTAGCGCGGAGGGGTAGTGCCTATGGCTACACCTTC. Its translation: CASSLARRGSAYGYTF.

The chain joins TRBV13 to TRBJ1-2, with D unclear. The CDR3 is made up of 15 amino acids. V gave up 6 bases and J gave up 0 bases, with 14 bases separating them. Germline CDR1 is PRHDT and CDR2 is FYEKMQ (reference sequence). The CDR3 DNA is TGTGCCAGCAGACGCCGGGAGGCCACTAACTATGGCTACACCTTC. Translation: CASRRREATNYGYTF. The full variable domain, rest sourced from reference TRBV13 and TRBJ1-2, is AAGVIQSPRHLIKEKRETATLKCYPIPRHDTVYWYQQGPGQDPQFLISFYEKMQSDKGSIPDRFSAQQFSDYHSELNMSSLELGDSALYFCASRRREATNYGYTFGSGTRLTVV.

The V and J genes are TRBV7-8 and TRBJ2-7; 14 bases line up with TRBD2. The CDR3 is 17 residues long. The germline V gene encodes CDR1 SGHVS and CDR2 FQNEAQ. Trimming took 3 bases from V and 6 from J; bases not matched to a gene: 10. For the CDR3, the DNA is TGTGCCAGCAGCTTTGCGCCACGGACTAGCGGGAGGACCGAGCAGTACTTC. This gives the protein CASSFAPRTSGRTEQYF. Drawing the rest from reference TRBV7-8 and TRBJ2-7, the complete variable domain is GAGVSQSPRYKVAKRGQDVALRCDPISGHVSLFWYQQALGQGPEFLTYFQNEAQLDKSGLPSDRFFAERPEGSVSTLKIQRTQQEDSAVYLCASSFAPRTSGRTEQYFGPGTRLTVT.

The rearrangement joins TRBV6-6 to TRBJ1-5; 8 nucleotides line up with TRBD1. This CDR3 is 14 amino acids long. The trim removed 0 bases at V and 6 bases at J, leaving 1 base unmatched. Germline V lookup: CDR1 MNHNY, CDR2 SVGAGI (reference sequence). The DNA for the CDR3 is TGTGCCAGCAGTTACTCCAGGGGGCTTCAGCCCCAGCATTTT. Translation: CASSYSRGLQPQHF.

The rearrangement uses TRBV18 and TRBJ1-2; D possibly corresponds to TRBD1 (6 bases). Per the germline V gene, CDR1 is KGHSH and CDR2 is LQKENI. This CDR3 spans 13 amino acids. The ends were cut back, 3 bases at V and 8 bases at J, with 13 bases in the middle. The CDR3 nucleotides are TGTGCCAGCTCACCGACAGGACCTAAGGGCTACACCTTC. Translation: CASSPTGPKGYTF.

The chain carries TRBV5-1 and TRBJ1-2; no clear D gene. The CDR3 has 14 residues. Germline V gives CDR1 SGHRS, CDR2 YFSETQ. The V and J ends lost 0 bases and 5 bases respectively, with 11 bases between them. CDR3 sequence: CASSLDGEIYGYTF. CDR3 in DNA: TGCGCCAGCAGCTTGGATGGAGAAATTTATGGCTACACCTTC.

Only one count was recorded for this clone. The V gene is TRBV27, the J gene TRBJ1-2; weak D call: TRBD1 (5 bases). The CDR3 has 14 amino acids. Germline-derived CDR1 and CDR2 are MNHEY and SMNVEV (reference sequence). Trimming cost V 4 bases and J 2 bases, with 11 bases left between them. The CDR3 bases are TGTGCCAGCAGTTCTCTTCAGGGAAACTATGGCTACACCTTC. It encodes CASSSLQGNYGYTF.

The CDR3 DNA reads as TGTGCCAGCAGGCCCCCGCGGGGGCCGGTCACAGATACGCAGTATTTT. Translating it yields CASRPPRGPVTDTQYF. The rearrangement joins TRBV2 to TRBJ2-3; weak D call: TRBD2 (7 bases). The CDR3 runs 16 residues. Germline CDR1 reads SNHLY; CDR2 reads FYNNEI. V lost 6 bases to trimming and J lost 2 bases, with 18 bases between them.

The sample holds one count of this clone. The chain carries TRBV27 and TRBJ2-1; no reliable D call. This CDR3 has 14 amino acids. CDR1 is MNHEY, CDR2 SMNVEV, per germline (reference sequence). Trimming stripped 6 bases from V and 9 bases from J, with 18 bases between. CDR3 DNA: TGTGCCAGCAGCTTAAGAGAGAACGGTGCTGAGCAGTTCTTC. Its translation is CASSLRENGAEQFF.

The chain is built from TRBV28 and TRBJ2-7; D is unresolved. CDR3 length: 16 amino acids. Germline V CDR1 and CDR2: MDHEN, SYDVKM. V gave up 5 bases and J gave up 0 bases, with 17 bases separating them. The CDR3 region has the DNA TGTGCCAGCAGTCCTAGATCGTACGGGTCCTCCTACGAGCAGTACTTC. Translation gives CASSPRSYGSSYEQYF.

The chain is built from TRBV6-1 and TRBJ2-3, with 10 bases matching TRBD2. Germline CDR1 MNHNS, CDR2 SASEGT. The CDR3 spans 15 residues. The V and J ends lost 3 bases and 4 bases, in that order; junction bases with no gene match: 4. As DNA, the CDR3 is TGTGCCAGCAGTGAGATGAGCGGGAGGGCAGATACGCAGTATTTT. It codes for CASSEMSGRADTQYF.

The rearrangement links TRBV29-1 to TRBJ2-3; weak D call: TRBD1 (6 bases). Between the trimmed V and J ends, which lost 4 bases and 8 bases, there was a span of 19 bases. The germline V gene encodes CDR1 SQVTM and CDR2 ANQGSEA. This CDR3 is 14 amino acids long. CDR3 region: CSVGTDELRSTQYF. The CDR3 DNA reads TGCAGCGTTGGGACAGATGAATTGAGGAGTACGCAGTATTTT.

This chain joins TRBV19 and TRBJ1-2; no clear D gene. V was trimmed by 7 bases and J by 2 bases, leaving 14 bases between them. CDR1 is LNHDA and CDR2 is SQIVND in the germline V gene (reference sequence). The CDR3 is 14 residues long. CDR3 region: CASIPEIGNYGYTF. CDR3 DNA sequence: TGTGCCAGTATTCCGGAGATTGGGAACTATGGCTACACCTTC.

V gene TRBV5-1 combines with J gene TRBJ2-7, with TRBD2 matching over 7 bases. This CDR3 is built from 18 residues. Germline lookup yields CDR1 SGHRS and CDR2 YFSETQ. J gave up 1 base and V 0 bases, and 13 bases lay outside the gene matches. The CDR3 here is CASSLVRAWASGSYEQYF. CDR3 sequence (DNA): TGCGCCAGCAGCTTGGTGAGGGCGTGGGCTAGCGGATCCTACGAGCAGTACTTC.

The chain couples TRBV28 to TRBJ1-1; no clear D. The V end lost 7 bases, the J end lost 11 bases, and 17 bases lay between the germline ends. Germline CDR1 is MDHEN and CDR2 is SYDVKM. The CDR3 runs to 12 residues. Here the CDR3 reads CASNSFGRGAFF. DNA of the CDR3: TGTGCCAGCAACAGTTTCGGTCGCGGGGCTTTCTTT.

This CDR3 is CASSPWDRVYEQYF. DNA for the CDR3: TGTGCCAGCAGTCCCTGGGACAGAGTCTACGAGCAGTACTTC. V usage is TRBV6-5 and J usage is TRBJ2-7; 7 bases agree with TRBD1. CDR1 is MNHEY and CDR2 is SVGAGI in the germline V gene. CDR3 size: 14 residues. J was trimmed by 3 bases and V by 5 bases; bases with no gene match: 7.

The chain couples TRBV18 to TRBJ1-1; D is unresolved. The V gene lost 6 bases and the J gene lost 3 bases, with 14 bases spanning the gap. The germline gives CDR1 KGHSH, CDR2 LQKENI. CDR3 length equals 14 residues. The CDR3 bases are TGTGCCAGCTCTCTCCGGGGTTACGACACTGAAGCTTTCTTT. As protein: CASSLRGYDTEAFF.

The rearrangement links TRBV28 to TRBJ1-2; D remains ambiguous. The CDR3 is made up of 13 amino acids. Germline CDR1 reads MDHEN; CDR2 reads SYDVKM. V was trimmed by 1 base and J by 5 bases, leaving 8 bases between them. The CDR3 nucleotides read TGTGCCAGCAGTTTATTGAGTTCATATGGCTACACCTTC. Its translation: CASSLLSSYGYTF.

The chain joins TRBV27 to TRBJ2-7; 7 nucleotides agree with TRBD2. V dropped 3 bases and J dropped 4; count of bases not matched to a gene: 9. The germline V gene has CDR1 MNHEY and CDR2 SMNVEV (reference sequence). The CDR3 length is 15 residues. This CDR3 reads CASSFQAGPIYEQYF. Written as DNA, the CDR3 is TGTGCCAGCAGTTTTCAAGCGGGACCTATATACGAGCAGTACTTC.

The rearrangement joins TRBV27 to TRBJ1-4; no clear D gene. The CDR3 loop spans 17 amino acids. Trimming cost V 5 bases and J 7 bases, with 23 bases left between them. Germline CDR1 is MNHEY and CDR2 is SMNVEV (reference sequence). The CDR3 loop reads CASSREHLLQGGEKLFF. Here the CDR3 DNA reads TGTGCCAGCAGTCGCGAGCATCTCTTACAAGGAGGTGAAAAACTGTTTTTT.

The CDR3 is CASSGDRGPRAQYF. The CDR3 DNA reads as TGTGCCAGCAGCGGGGACAGGGGCCCCCGGGCCCAGTACTTC. V gene TRBV9 combines with J gene TRBJ2-5; TRBD1 matches at 10 bases. Germline V lookup: CDR1 SGDLS, CDR2 YYNGEE. This CDR3 has 14 amino acids. Trimming at V came to 3 bases and at J to 9 bases, leaving 8 bases not matched to a gene.

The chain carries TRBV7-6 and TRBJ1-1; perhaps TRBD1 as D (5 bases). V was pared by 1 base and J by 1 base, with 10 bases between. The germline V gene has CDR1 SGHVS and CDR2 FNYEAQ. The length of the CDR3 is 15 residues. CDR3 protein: CASSLETGWNTEAFF. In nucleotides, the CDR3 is TGTGCCAGCAGCTTAGAAACAGGCTGGAACACTGAAGCTTTCTTT. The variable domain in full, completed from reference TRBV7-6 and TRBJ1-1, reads GAGVSQSPRYKVTKRGQDVALRCDPISGHVSLYWYRQALGQGPEFLTYFNYEAQQDKSGLPNDRFSAERPEGSISTLTIQRTEQRDSAMYRCASSLETGWNTEAFFGQGTRLTVV.

CDR3 in amino acids: CASSLGWGAYEQYF. CDR3 DNA: TGTGCCAGCAGCCTAGGATGGGGAGCCTACGAGCAGTACTTC. The chain carries TRBV9 and TRBJ2-7, with D possibly being TRBD2 (5 bases). Trimming took off 4 bases at V and 2 bases at J, with 13 bases between the two ends. The germline CDR1 and CDR2 sequences are SGDLS and YYNGEE. The CDR3 totals 14 residues.

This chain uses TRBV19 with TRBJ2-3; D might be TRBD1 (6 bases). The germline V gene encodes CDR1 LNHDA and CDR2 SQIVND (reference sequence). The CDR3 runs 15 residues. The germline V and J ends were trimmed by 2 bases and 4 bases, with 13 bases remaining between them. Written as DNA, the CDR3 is TGTGCCAGTAGTATATCAGGGGTGGGCGCAGATACGCAGTATTTT. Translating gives CASSISGVGADTQYF.